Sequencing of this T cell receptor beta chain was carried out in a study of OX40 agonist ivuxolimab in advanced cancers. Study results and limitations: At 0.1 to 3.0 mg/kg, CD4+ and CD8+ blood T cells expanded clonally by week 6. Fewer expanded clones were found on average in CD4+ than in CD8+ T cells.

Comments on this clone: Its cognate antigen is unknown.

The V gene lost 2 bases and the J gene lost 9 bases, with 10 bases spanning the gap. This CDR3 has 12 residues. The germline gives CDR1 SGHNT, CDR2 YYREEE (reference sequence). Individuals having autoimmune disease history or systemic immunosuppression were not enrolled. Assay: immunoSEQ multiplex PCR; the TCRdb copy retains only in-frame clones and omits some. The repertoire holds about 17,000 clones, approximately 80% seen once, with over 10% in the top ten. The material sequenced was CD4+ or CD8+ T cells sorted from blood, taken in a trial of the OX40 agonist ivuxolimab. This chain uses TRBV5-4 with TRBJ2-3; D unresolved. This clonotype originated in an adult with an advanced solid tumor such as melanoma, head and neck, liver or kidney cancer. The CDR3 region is CASSFRMNTQYF. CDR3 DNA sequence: TGTGCCAGCAGCTTTCGGATGAACACGCAGTATTTT.